The source of this T cell receptor beta chain is a study of blood T cells in healthy people across ages. Germline V gene data show CDR1 as LNHDA and CDR2 as SQIVND (reference sequence). The V and J ends lost 6 bases and 4 bases respectively, with 10 bases between them. The CDR3 extends over 13 amino acids. Alongside a J-beta primer mix, a sample-barcoded 5' primer served in a second PCR lasting about 7 to 11 cycles. TCRdb recomputed calls from the 5' RACE reads with MiXCR, one row per CDR3 protein. The sample contains 800,000 to 950,000 distinct CDR3 sequences, 25% to 30% of which appear only once. The sample holds a few counts of this clonotype. The same specimen was also included in a second study, on T cells of mothers and their children.

The source of this sequence is a woman aged 35 to 49 in good health. The chain links TRBV19 to TRBJ1-5; no reliable D call. Sequencing was carried out using blood. The CDR3 region has the DNA TGTGCCAGTAGGAGGACCCAGAATCAGCCCCAGCATTTT. This codes for CASRRTQNQPQHF.